This T cell receptor (beta chain) was obtained from a study of blood T cells in healthy people across ages. This CDR3 is 16 amino acids long. V was cut by 2 bases and J by 4 bases, with 16 bases left in between. Germline CDR1 is SGHDT and CDR2 is YYEEEE. A J-beta primer mix and a sample-barcoded 5' primer were used in a second PCR of roughly 6 to 11 cycles. Each cDNA molecule received a tag from a template-switch adaptor that had 12 random nucleotides. MiXCR, applied by TCRdb to the 5' RACE reads, yields one record per CDR3 protein. The repertoire has 550,000 to 750,000 distinct CDR3 sequences, under 25% of them found once; the top ten carry 3.6%. Total RNA, at least 5 micrograms per sample, was extracted from PBMCs. Study-wide points: More naive CD4+ cells and higher diversity marked long-lived donors relative to aged donors. One million T cells yielded diversity estimates that were considered underestimates.

In the case of this clonotype: The antigen is unknown.

The chain carries TRBV5-6 and TRBJ1-5, with D unclear. The sample consisted of blood. The sequence derives from a man in his sixties or seventies in good health. CDR3: CASSLGPPGTNQPQHF. CDR3 in DNA: TGTGCCAGCAGCTTAGGACCCCCGGGAACAAATCAGCCCCAGCATTTT.